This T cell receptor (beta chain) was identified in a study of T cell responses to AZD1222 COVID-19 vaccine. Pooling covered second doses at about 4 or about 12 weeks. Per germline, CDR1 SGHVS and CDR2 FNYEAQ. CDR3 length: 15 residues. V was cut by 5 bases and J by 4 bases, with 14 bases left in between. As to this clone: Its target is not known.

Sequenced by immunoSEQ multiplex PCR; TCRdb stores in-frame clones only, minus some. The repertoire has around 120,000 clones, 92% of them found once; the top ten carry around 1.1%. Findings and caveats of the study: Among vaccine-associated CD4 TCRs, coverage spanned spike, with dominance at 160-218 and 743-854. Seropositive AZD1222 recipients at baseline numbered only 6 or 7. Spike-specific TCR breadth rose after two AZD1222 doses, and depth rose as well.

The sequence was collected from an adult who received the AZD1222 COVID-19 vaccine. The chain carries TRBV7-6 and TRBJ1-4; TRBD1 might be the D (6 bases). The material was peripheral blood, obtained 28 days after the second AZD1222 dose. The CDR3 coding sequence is TGTGCCAGCAGCGCCCGGACAGACTATAATGAAAAACTGTTTTTT. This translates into CASSARTDYNEKLFF.